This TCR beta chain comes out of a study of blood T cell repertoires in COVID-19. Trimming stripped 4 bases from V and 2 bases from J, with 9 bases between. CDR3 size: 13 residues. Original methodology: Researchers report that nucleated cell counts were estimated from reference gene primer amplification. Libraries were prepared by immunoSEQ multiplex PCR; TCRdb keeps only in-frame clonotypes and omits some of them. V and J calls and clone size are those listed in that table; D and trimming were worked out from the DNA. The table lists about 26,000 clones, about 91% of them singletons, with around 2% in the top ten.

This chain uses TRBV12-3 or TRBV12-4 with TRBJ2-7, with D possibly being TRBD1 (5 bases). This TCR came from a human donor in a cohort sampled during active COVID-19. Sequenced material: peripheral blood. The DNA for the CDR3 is TGTGCCAGCAGTTACATACAGGCCTACGAGCAGTACTTC. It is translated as CASSYIQAYEQYF.